A single sample gave rise to the 18 T cell receptor beta chains below, sequenced in a study of cytotoxic CD8 clonotypes in ibrutinib-treated CLL. Only in-frame clones appear in the TCRdb table, and some are missing; sequencing was by immunoSEQ multiplex PCR. The table records tens of thousands of clones, 75% to 90% of them present only once. The material was PBMCs, obtained after 24 months of ibrutinib treatment. Every receptor here comes from a human donor with chronic lymphocytic leukemia.

This clone was counted once. In DNA form, the CDR3 reads TGTGCCAGCAGCTTAGTACCATCAATCGACTACAATGAGCAGTTCTTC. Its translation is CASSLVPSIDYNEQFF. The genes are TRBV11-2 and TRBJ2-1; D is unclear. Germline assignment: CDR1 SGHAT and CDR2 FQNNGV. V shed 1 base and J shed 3 bases, with 13 bases lying between them. The CDR3 totals 16 residues.

The DNA for the CDR3 is TGCGCCAGCAGCTTGGAGGGGACGAGATTCACAGATACGCAGTATTTT. Protein sequence: CASSLEGTRFTDTQYF. V usage is TRBV5-1 and J usage is TRBJ2-3, with D perhaps assigned TRBD1 or TRBD2 (5 bases each). Germline CDR1 reads SGHRS; CDR2 reads YFSETQ. CDR3 length: 16 amino acids. Trimming took 0 bases from V and 2 from J, leaving 13 bases between them.

The V gene is TRBV6-1, the J gene TRBJ1-3; weak D call: TRBD1 (5 bases). Between the trimmed V and J ends, which lost 3 bases and 0 bases, there was a span of 21 bases. The CDR3 sequence is 19 residues long. The germline gives CDR1 MNHNS, CDR2 SASEGT. This CDR3 is CASSEGTGRYQSSGNTIYF. The CDR3 DNA reads as TGTGCCAGCAGTGAGGGAACAGGACGTTACCAGAGCTCTGGAAACACCATATATTTT.

The chain uses TRBV9 and TRBJ2-2; 8 bases align to TRBD2. The CDR3 runs to 15 residues. With V trimmed by 6 bases and J by 3 bases, 7 bases remained unmatched. Germline V gene data show CDR1 as SGDLS and CDR2 as YYNGEE. The CDR3 protein is CASNREGQDTGELFF. The CDR3 nucleotides read TGTGCCAGCAACCGGGAGGGCCAGGACACCGGGGAGCTGTTTTTT.

This chain uses TRBV5-4 with TRBJ1-1, with TRBD1 as a possible D gene (6 bases). The length of the CDR3 is 15 residues. V was trimmed by 2 bases and J by 2 bases, leaving 13 bases between them. Germline CDR1 reads SGHNT; CDR2 reads YYREEE (reference sequence). This chain's CDR3 is CASSLGGGGNTEAFF. CDR3 coding DNA: TGTGCCAGCAGCTTAGGCGGTGGGGGCAACACTGAAGCTTTCTTT. The full variable domain, rest sourced from reference TRBV5-4 and TRBJ1-1, is ETGVTQSPTHLIKTRGQQVTLRCSSQSGHNTVSWYQQALGQGPQFIFQYYREEENGRGNFPPRFSGLQFPNYSSELNVNALELDDSALYLCASSLGGGGNTEAFFGQGTRLTVV.

The rearrangement links TRBV5-1 to TRBJ2-3; 10 bases fit TRBD2. V lost 2 bases, J lost 4 bases, and 7 bases stayed unmatched. CDR1 is SGHRS and CDR2 is YFSETQ in the germline V gene. CDR3 size: 16 residues. The CDR3 is CASSLGAGGRPDTQYF. The DNA of the CDR3 is TGCGCCAGCAGCTTAGGAGCGGGAGGGCGCCCAGATACGCAGTATTTT.

The chain is built from TRBV19 and TRBJ2-2; unclear D gene. Germline V gene sequence: CDR1 LNHDA, CDR2 SQIVND (reference sequence). The V and J ends lost 6 bases and 5 bases respectively, with 13 bases between them. This CDR3 has 14 residues. The CDR3, as DNA: TGTGCCAGTAGACATAGAGAAAGGACCGGGGAGCTGTTTTTT. Its translation is CASRHRERTGELFF.

This chain uses TRBV4-3 with TRBJ1-1; D possibly corresponds to TRBD1 (5 bases). The V end was cut by 0 bases, the J end by 0 bases, with 20 bases between. This CDR3 is 19 amino acids long. Germline CDR1 LGHNA, CDR2 YSLEER. Here the CDR3 reads CASSQEGPGRGGVNTEAFF. CDR3 in DNA: TGCGCCAGCAGCCAAGAGGGTCCTGGCCGGGGAGGGGTGAACACTGAAGCTTTCTTT.

This clone was counted only a few times. The gene calls are TRBV7-9 and TRBJ1-2; tentative D call: TRBD1 (5 bases). The germline V gene encodes CDR1 SEHNR and CDR2 FQNEAQ (reference sequence). CDR3 length equals 16 residues. Trimming removed 3 bases at V and 5 bases at J, with 19 bases between. CDR3 coding DNA: TGTGCCAGCAGCTTCTGGACGGAAAGAGGGGCTTATGGCTACACCTTC. Protein: CASSFWTERGAYGYTF.

V is TRBV9 and J is TRBJ1-2; 7 bases match TRBD1. Germline V CDR1 and CDR2: SGDLS, YYNGEE. CDR3 length equals 17 residues. Trimming cost V 0 bases and J 2 bases; bases outside gene matches: 10. CDR3 residues: CASSVAGSSDRNYGYTF. In DNA form, the CDR3 reads TGTGCCAGCAGCGTAGCTGGTAGCTCGGACAGGAACTATGGCTACACCTTC.

The sample holds one count of this clone. The chain has TRBV18 and TRBJ1-1, with TRBD1 as a possible D gene (5 bases). The germline V and J ends were trimmed by 6 bases and 1 base, with 18 bases remaining between them. This CDR3 contains 16 residues. Germline V gene sequence: CDR1 KGHSH, CDR2 LQKENI. In DNA form, the CDR3 reads TGTGCCAGCTCTCTTGGGGGTCTCAGGAGGAACACTGAAGCTTTCTTT. This encodes CASSLGGLRRNTEAFF.

The chain carries TRBV28 and TRBJ2-2; D is undetermined. CDR1 and CDR2 from the germline V gene are MDHEN and SYDVKM. CDR3 length: 11 residues. V dropped 5 bases and J dropped 7 bases, with 5 bases sitting between them. CDR3 bases: TGTGCCAGCAGTGCCCACGGGGAGCTGTTTTTT. This codes for CASSAHGELFF.

The chain has TRBV29-1 and TRBJ2-2; TRBD1 aligns across 9 bases. In germline, CDR1 is SQVTM, CDR2 ANQGSEA. The CDR3 runs to 14 residues. V lost 6 bases to trimming and J lost 4 bases; unmatched junction nucleotides: 6. CDR3 sequence: CSVGQGTLTGELFF. The CDR3 nucleotides are TGCAGCGTCGGACAGGGGACCCTCACCGGGGAGCTGTTTTTT.

CDR3 sequence (DNA): TGTGCCAGCAGTTACTCGACCGGGTACGAGCAGTACTTC. As protein: CASSYSTGYEQYF. The J gene is TRBJ2-7, the V gene TRBV6-5, with D uncertain. V dropped 0 bases and J dropped 4 bases, with 7 bases sitting between them. Germline V gene sequence: CDR1 MNHEY, CDR2 SVGAGI. The CDR3 is 13 residues long.

A few counts support this clone. The chain employs TRBV6-5 and TRBJ2-2; D call uncertain. Deletions cut 7 bases from V and 4 bases from J, with 10 bases between. Per germline, CDR1 MNHEY and CDR2 SVGAGI. The CDR3 runs to 13 residues. The CDR3 nucleotides read TGTGCCAGCATCACACCAGGCACCGGGGAGCTGTTTTTT. It yields the protein CASITPGTGELFF.

The chain has TRBV18 and TRBJ2-3, with 9 bases identical to TRBD2. The CDR3 is made up of 15 amino acids. Losses at the gene ends were 2 bases for V and 4 bases for J; bases not matched to a gene: 4. CDR1 and CDR2 from the germline V gene are KGHSH and LQKENI. The CDR3 DNA reads TGTGCCAGCTCACCAAGGCAGCGGGAGGCAGATACGCAGTATTTT. Protein: CASSPRQREADTQYF.

This clone was observed a handful of times. The chain uses TRBV15 and TRBJ1-5; 8 bases align to TRBD1. This CDR3 region has 14 residues. Germline CDR1 is LNHNV and CDR2 is YYDKDF (reference sequence). Germline trimming cut 4 bases from V and 5 bases from J; bases unmatched to any gene: 4. The CDR3 coding sequence is TGTGCCACCAGCACGGACAGGGATCATCAGCCCCAGCATTTT. This gives the protein CATSTDRDHQPQHF.

This rearrangement joins TRBV7-6 to TRBJ2-6, with D maybe TRBD1 (5 bases). The CDR3 consists of 16 residues. The ends were cut back, 4 bases at V and 2 bases at J, with 12 bases in the middle. The germline CDR1 and CDR2 sequences are SGHVS and FNYEAQ. This chain's CDR3 is CASSSISGTGANVLTF. CDR3 DNA sequence: TGTGCCAGCAGCTCGATCTCAGGGACTGGGGCCAACGTCCTGACTTTC.